Below, one T cell receptor (beta chain) is given with its context. What antigen it recognizes has not been identified. No much larger clone exists at a distance of one base, and base qualities are not known. This entry is derived from a study of B cell selection in AIRE deficiency (dated by TCRdb to between 2018 and 2021). A note on the overall study: A comparison of TCRbeta repertoires of sorted blood CD4+ conventional T cells and regulatory T cells was made between AIRE-deficient patients and healthy controls. The TCR-sequenced cohort comprised roughly 5 AIRE-deficient APECED patients and roughly 5 healthy control donors.

The immunoSEQ platform was used for TCRbeta chain sequencing. Concerning the study's data processing: Around 50,000 distinct TCRbeta sequences from patients and 90,000 to 100,000 from healthy donors were obtained from pooled Treg repertoires. Treg TCRbeta sequences found in two or more individuals were classed as public, and these public Treg TCRbeta sequences were then looked for in Tconv repertoires. Differences between groups were assessed using Mann-Whitney U tests with Bonferroni-Dunn correction in GraphPad Prism 7.03. TCRdb re-hosts the immuneACCESS table, in-frame sequences only. Its copies lack some clones; in the studies checked, an unresolved V gene accounts for under half of them, and the cause for the rest is not known. The V and J calls and clone size are taken from that table; D and trimming were inferred from the DNA. In all, the sample holds 20,000 to 25,000 clones, and less than 95% of those were seen once. The ten biggest clones cover under 2% of the sample.

The germline V gene provides CDR1 MDHEN and CDR2 SYDVKM. The CDR3, cysteine through phenylalanine, is 14 amino acids long. Only the CDR3 part of the read is kept: 42 bases, read in frame from the first base. V gives up 0 bases and J gives up 4 bases, and the segment between their germline ends measures 6 bases. For sorting, regulatory T cells were defined as CD4+CD25hiCD127low/negative cells. APECED syndrome was present in the AIRE-deficient patients. A FACSAria flow cytometer was used to sort the Tconv and Treg cells intended for TCRbeta sequencing. The sorted cells went into 5-ml round-bottom polystyrene tubes, and the dry cell pellets were then frozen at -80 degrees C until sequencing. Broad study findings and their caveats: Shorter CDR3s were found in shared Treg sequences, reflecting a bias toward rearrangements containing few non-templated nucleotide insertions. Sequencing covered only TCRbeta chains, and 36.6% of shared healthy-donor Treg sequences were also present in healthy Tconv, possibly due to differing TCRalpha chains. Roughly 32% of the Treg TCRbeta sequences shared among healthy donors were found in patient Tconv cells, which suggests that Treg-biased clones were diverted into the Tconv compartment. In AIRE-deficient patients, Tconv and Treg cells had TCRBV gene usage, CDR3 length and TCR diversity comparable to those in healthy donors. Among approximately 3,700 shared Treg TCRbeta sequences, 30% to 35% were shared exclusively among healthy donors and over 7% exclusively among patients, which suggests that Treg selection is less efficient in the absence of AIRE.

Recombination joined TRBV28 with TRBJ2-2; 5 matching bases give a weak D call of TRBD2. The sequence came from a human donor with AIRE deficiency. Sequenced: Tregs sorted from PBMCs. The bases are TGTGCCAGCAGTTTATGGGCGGGCACCGGGGAGCTGTTTTTT. This sequence encodes CASSLWAGTGELFF. The entire variable domain, with the stretches around the CDR3 drawn from the reference TRBV28 and TRBJ2-2 proteins, is DVKVTQSSRYLVKRTGEKVFLECVQDMDHENMFWYRQDPGLGLRLIYFSYDVKMKEKGDIPEGYSVSREKKERFSLILESASTNQTSMYLCASSLWAGTGELFFGEGSRLTVL.